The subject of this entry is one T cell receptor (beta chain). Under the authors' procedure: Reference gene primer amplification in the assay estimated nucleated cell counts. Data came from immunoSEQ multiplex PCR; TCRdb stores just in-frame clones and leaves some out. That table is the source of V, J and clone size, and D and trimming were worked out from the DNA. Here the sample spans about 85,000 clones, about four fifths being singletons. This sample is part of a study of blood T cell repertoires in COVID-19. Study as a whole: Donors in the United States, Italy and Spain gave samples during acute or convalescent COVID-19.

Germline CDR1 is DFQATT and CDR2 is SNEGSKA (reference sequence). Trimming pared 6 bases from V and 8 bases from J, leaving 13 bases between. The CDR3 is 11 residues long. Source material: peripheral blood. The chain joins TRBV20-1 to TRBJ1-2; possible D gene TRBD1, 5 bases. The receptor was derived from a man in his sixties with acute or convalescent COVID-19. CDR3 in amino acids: CSAGHRRGYTF. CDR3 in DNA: TGCAGTGCGGGGCATCGGCGGGGCTACACCTTC.